The subject of this entry is one TCR beta chain. Its specificity is not known. Peripheral blood and lesional scalp punch biopsies were taken from alopecia areata patients. V was clipped by 6 bases and J by 0 bases, with 12 bases between them. Germline V gives CDR1 SNHLY, CDR2 FYNNEI. CDR3 size: 16 residues. RNA extraction was followed by reverse transcription into cDNA, which acted as the sequencing template. Data came from immunoSEQ multiplex PCR; TCRdb stores just in-frame clones and leaves some out. The sample comprises about 120,000 clones, about 47% of which are singletons, and around a sixth rests with the top ten. These data come from a study of CD8+ T cells in alopecia areata. For the study at large: In an open-label trial, patients got 5 to 10 mg tofacitinib twice daily. Tofacitinib ran for 6 to 18 months before 6 months off drug. Study-wide findings and caveats: Scalp lesions, especially in alopecia totalis/universalis, had higher clonality than normal scalp.

This chain links TRBV2 with TRBJ2-6, with D possibly TRBD1 on 5 matching bases. The material sequenced was CD8+ T cells sorted from blood, taken at week 0. The receptor was isolated from a human donor with alopecia areata. CDR3 in DNA: TGTGCCAGCAGCGATGGGGCTGCCTCTGGGGCCAACGTCCTGACTTTC. It is translated as CASSDGAASGANVLTF. Using reference TRBV2 and TRBJ2-6 for the parts outside the CDR3, the full variable domain is EPEVTQTPSHQVTQMGQEVILRCVPISNHLYFYWYRQILGQKVEFLVSFYNNEISEKSEIFDDQFSVERPDGSNFTLKIRSTKLEDSAMYFCASSDGAASGANVLTFGAGSRLTVL.